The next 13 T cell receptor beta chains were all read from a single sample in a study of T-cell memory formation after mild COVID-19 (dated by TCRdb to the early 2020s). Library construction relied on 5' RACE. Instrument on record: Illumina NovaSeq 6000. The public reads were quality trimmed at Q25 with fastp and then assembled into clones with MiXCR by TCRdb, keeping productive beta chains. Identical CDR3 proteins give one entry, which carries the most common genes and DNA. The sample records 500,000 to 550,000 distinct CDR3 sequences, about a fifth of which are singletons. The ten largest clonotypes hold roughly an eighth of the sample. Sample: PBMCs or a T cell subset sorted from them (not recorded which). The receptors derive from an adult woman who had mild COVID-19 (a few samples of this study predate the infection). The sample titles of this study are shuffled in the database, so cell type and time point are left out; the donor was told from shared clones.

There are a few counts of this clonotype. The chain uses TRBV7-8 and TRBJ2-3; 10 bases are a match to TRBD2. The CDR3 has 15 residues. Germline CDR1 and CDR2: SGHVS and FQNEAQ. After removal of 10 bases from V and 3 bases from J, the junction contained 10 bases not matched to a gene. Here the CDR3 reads CATGAGGLRTDTQYF. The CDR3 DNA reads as TGTGCCACCGGAGCGGGGGGGCTTAGGACAGATACGCAGTATTTT. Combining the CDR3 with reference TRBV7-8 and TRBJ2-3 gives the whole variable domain GAGVSQSPRYKVAKRGQDVALRCDPISGHVSLFWYQQALGQGPEFLTYFQNEAQLDKSGLPSDRFFAERPEGSVSTLKIQRTQQEDSAVYLCATGAGGLRTDTQYFGPGTRLTVL.

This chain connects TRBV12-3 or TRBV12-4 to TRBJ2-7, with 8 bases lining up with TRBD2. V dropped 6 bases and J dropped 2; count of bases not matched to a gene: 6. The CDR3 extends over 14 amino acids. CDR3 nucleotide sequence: TGTGCCAGCAGGCCCGGGGGGGGGCCCTACGAGCAGTACTTC. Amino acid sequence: CASRPGGGPYEQYF.

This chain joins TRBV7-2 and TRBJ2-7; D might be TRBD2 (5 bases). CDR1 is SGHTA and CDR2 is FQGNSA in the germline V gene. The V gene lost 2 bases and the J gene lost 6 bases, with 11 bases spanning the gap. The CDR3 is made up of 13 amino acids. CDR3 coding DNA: TGTGCCAGCAGCTTAATCAGTCTAGCCGAGCAGTACTTC. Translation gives CASSLISLAEQYF.

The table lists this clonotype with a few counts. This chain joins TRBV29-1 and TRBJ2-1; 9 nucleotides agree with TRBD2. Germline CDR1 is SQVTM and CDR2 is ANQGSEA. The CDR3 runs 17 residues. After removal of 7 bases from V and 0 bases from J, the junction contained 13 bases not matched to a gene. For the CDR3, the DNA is TGCAGCGCCCGACTAGCGGCGGATTCCAGCTCCTACAATGAGCAGTTCTTC. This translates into CSARLAADSSSYNEQFF.

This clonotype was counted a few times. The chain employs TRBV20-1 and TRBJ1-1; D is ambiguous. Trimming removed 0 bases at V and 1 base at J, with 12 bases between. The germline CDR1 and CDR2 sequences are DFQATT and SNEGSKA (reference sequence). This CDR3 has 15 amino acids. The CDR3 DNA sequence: TGCAGTGCTAGAGACCCTATAAAGGGGAACACTGAAGCTTTCTTT. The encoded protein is CSARDPIKGNTEAFF.

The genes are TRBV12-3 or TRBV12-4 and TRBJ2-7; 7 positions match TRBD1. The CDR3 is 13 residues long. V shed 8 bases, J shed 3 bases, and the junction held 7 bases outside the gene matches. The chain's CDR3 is CASLGTENYEQYF. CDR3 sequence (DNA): TGTGCCAGCTTGGGGACAGAAAACTACGAGCAGTACTTC.

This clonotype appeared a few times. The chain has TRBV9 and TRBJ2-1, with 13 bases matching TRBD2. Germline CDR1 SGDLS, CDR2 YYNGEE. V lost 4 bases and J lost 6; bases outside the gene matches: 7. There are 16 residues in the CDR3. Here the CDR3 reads CASSRQGLAGFNEQFF. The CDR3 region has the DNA TGTGCCAGCAGCCGACAGGGACTAGCGGGATTCAATGAGCAGTTCTTC.

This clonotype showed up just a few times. This chain's CDR3 is CASSQAERHEQYF. The CDR3 coding sequence is TGTGCCAGCAGCCAGGCTGAGAGGCACGAGCAGTACTTC. V is TRBV4-2 and J is TRBJ2-7, with no clear D. The germline V and J ends were trimmed by 3 bases and 5 bases, with 11 bases remaining between them. CDR3 length: 13 amino acids. The germline V gene encodes CDR1 LGHNA and CDR2 YNFKEQ.

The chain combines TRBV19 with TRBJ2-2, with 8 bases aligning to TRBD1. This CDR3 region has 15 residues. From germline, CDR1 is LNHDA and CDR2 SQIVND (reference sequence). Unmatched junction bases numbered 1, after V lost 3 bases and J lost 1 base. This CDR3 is CASSMGQVNTGELFF. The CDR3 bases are TGTGCCAGTAGTATGGGACAGGTGAACACCGGGGAGCTGTTTTTT.

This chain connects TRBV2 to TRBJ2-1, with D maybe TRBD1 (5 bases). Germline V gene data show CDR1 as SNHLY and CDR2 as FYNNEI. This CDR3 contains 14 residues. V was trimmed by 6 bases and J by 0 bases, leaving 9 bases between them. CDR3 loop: CASRAGRSYNEQFF. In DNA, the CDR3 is TGTGCCAGCAGGGCAGGGCGCTCCTACAATGAGCAGTTCTTC.

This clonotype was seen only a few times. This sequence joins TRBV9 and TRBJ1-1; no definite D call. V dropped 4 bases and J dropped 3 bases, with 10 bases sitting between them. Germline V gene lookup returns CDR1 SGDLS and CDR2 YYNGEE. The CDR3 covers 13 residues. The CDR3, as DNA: TGTGCCAGCAGCATCCGGGCGGACACTGAAGCTTTCTTT. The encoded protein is CASSIRADTEAFF.

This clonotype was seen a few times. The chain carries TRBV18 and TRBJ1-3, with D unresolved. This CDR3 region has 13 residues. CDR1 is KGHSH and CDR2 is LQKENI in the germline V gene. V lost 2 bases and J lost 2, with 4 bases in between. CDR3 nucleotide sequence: TGTGCCAGCTCACCAGCAACTGGAAACACCATATATTTT. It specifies CASSPATGNTIYF. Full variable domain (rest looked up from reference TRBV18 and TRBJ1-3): NAGVMQNPRHLVRRRGQEARLRCSPMKGHSHVYWYRQLPEEGLKFMVYLQKENIIDESGMPKERFSAEFPKEGPSILRIQQVVRGDSAAYFCASSPATGNTIYFGEGSWLTVV.

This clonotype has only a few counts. CDR3 in amino acids: CASNPGLAGDEQYF. The CDR3 nucleotides are TGTGCCAGCAACCCGGGACTAGCGGGAGACGAGCAGTACTTC. The genes are TRBV6-5 and TRBJ2-7, with TRBD2 matching over 14 bases. This CDR3 spans 14 amino acids. J was trimmed by 5 bases and V by 7 bases; bases with no gene match: 4. Germline lookup yields CDR1 MNHEY and CDR2 SVGAGI.